The rows below give T cell receptor beta chains drawn from one sample of a study of identical twins. In TCRdb, the 5' RACE reads were re-called with MiXCR into one record per CDR3 protein. This table holds a few hundred thousand distinct CDR3 sequences, approximately 17% found once. Sequenced material: naive T cells sorted from blood. All receptors derive from a man between 45 and 60 years old in good health. The CDR3 runs from the conserved cysteine through the conserved F or W. A D gene is named only where the DNA matches it firmly. Expanded clones get a size class; other rows say once, few or many, or leave the size out.

d_gene: -; j_gene: TRBJ1-1; v_gene: TRBV6-1; abundance: -; CDR3aa: CASRQQGYTEAFF; CDR3nt: TGTGCCAGCAGACAACAGGGATACACTGAAGCTTTCTTT
d_gene: -; j_gene: TRBJ2-7; v_gene: TRBV15; abundance: many; CDR3aa: CATSRDARYEQYF; CDR3nt: TGTGCCACCAGCAGAGATGCCCGCTACGAGCAGTACTTC
d_gene: -; j_gene: TRBJ2-4; v_gene: TRBV20-1; abundance: -; CDR3aa: CSAPGPLAKNIQYF; CDR3nt: TGCAGTGCTCCAGGGCCCCTAGCCAAAAACATTCAGTACTTC
d_gene: TRBD2; j_gene: TRBJ2-1; v_gene: TRBV6-2/TRBV6-3; abundance: -; CDR3aa: CASSTGLAPLSSYNEQFF; CDR3nt: TGTGCCAGCAGTACCGGACTAGCTCCCCTCTCCTCCTACAATGAGCAGTTCTTC
d_gene: TRBD1; j_gene: TRBJ2-7; v_gene: TRBV12-3/TRBV12-4; abundance: few; CDR3aa: CASSSPGQGAGEQYF; CDR3nt: TGTGCCAGTTCCTCCCCGGGACAGGGGGCCGGAGAGCAGTACTTC
d_gene: TRBD2; j_gene: TRBJ2-1; v_gene: TRBV28; abundance: few; CDR3aa: CASSPLTSGIPNEQFF; CDR3nt: TGTGCCAGCAGTCCCCTGACTAGCGGGATCCCCAATGAGCAGTTCTTC
d_gene: -; j_gene: TRBJ1-5; v_gene: TRBV20-1; abundance: -; CDR3aa: CSAALGSGNQPQHF; CDR3nt: TGCAGTGCTGCCCTAGGCTCGGGCAATCAGCCCCAGCATTTT
d_gene: -; j_gene: TRBJ1-1; v_gene: TRBV20-1; abundance: -; CDR3aa: CSAQGNGPNTEAFF; CDR3nt: TGCAGTGCGCAGGGGAATGGCCCGAACACTGAAGCTTTCTTT
d_gene: -; j_gene: TRBJ1-2; v_gene: TRBV28; abundance: -; CDR3aa: CASSLLSAGNYGYTF; CDR3nt: TGTGCCAGCAGTTTACTATCAGCGGGGAACTATGGCTACACCTTC
d_gene: TRBD2; j_gene: TRBJ2-1; v_gene: TRBV29-1; abundance: many; CDR3aa: CSSAGGRYNEQFF; CDR3nt: TGCAGCTCAGCGGGGGGACGGTACAATGAGCAGTTCTTC
d_gene: -; j_gene: TRBJ2-1; v_gene: TRBV6-6; abundance: -; CDR3aa: CASSYSNRNEQFF; CDR3nt: TGTGCCAGCAGTTACTCGAACAGGAATGAGCAGTTCTTC
d_gene: TRBD1; j_gene: TRBJ2-1; v_gene: TRBV6-1; abundance: many; CDR3aa: CASREGGTGVKDEQFF; CDR3nt: TGTGCCAGCAGAGAGGGAGGGACAGGGGTAAAGGATGAGCAGTTCTTC
d_gene: -; j_gene: TRBJ2-1; v_gene: TRBV11-2; abundance: -; CDR3aa: CASSVGGDGQFF; CDR3nt: TGTGCCAGCAGCGTCGGGGGAGATGGGCAGTTCTTC
d_gene: TRBD2; j_gene: TRBJ2-1; v_gene: TRBV11-1; abundance: -; CDR3aa: CASSLSFLRRRGTYNEQFF; CDR3nt: TGTGCCAGCAGCTTATCGTTTTTACGTCGGCGGGGGACCTACAATGAGCAGTTCTTC
d_gene: TRBD1; j_gene: TRBJ1-2; v_gene: TRBV15; abundance: few; CDR3aa: CATSRGTGVYYGYTF; CDR3nt: TGTGCCACCAGCAGAGGGACAGGGGTTTACTATGGCTACACCTTC
d_gene: -; j_gene: TRBJ2-5; v_gene: TRBV4-2; abundance: many; CDR3aa: CASSQEAGQRQETQYF; CDR3nt: TGTGCCAGCAGCCAAGAAGCAGGACAGAGACAAGAGACCCAGTACTTC
d_gene: -; j_gene: TRBJ2-1; v_gene: TRBV19; abundance: many; CDR3aa: CASSIAAGINEQFF; CDR3nt: TGTGCCAGTAGTATAGCGGCCGGGATCAATGAGCAGTTCTTC